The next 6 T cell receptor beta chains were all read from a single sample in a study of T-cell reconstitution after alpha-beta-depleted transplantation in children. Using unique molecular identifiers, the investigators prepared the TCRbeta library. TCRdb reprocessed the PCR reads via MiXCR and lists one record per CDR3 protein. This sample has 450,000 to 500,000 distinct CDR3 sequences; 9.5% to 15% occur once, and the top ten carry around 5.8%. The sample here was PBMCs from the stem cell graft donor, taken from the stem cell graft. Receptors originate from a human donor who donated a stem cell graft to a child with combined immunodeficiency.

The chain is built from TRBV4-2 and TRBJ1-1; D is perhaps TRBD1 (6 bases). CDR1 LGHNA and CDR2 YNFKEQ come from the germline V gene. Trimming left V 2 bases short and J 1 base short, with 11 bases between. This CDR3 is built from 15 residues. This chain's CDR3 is CASSQQTGRNTEAFF. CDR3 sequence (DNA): TGTGCCAGCAGCCAACAAACAGGGAGGAACACTGAAGCTTTCTTT.

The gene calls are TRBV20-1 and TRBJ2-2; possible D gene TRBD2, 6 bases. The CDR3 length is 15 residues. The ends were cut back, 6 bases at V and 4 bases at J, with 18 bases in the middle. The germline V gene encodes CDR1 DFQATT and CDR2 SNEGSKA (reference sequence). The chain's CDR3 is CSALVGVGSTGELFF. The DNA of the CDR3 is TGCAGTGCGCTGGTGGGGGTCGGGAGCACCGGGGAGCTGTTTTTT.

CDR3: CAWTDSMHYEQYF. In DNA, the CDR3 is TGTGCCTGGACGGACAGCATGCACTACGAGCAGTACTTC. The chain uses TRBV30 and TRBJ2-7; tentative D call: TRBD1 (6 bases). The CDR3 sequence is 13 residues long. Trimming shortened V by 4 bases and J by 3 bases, and 13 bases separated the two germline ends. In germline, CDR1 is GTSNPN, CDR2 SVGIG (reference sequence). Full variable domain (rest looked up from reference TRBV30 and TRBJ2-7): SQTIHQWPATLVQPVGSPLSLECTVEGTSNPNLYWYRQAAGRGLQLLFYSVGIGQISSEVPQNLSASRPQDRQFILSSKKLLLSDSGFYLCAWTDSMHYEQYFGPGTRLTVT.

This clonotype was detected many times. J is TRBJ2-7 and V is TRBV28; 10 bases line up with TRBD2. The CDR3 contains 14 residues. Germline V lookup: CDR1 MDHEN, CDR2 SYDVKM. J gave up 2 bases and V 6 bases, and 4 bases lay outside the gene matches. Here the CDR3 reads CASSPSGSTYEQYF. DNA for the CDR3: TGTGCCAGCAGCCCTAGCGGGAGTACCTACGAGCAGTACTTC.

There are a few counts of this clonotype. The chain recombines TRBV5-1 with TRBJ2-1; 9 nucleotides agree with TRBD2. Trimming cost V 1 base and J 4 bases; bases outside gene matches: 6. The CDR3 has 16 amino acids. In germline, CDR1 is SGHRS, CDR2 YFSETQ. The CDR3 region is CASSLWGGGAYNEQFF. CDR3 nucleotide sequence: TGCGCCAGCAGCTTGTGGGGCGGGGGGGCGTACAATGAGCAGTTCTTC.

The CDR3 loop reads CASSPRDRDWETQYF. Here the CDR3 DNA reads TGTGCCAGCAGTCCCCGGGACAGGGACTGGGAGACCCAGTACTTC. This rearrangement joins TRBV12-3 or TRBV12-4 to TRBJ2-5, with 9 bases lining up with TRBD1. This CDR3 has 15 amino acids. J was trimmed by 5 bases and V by 5 bases; bases with no gene match: 9.